These 7 T cell receptor beta chains came from one sample sequenced in a study of blood T cell repertoires in COVID-19. Libraries were prepared by immunoSEQ multiplex PCR; TCRdb keeps only in-frame clonotypes and omits some of them. The data show around 130,000 clones, 70% to 90% seen once. The sample was peripheral blood. All receptors come from a human donor in a cohort sampled during active COVID-19.

The rearrangement uses TRBV12-3 or TRBV12-4 and TRBJ2-3; D unresolved. The CDR3 is 12 residues long. Trimming took off 3 bases at V and 4 bases at J, with 5 bases between the two ends. The CDR3 sequence is CASSFSSDTQYF. As DNA, the CDR3 is TGTGCCAGCAGTTTTAGTTCAGATACGCAGTATTTT.

V usage is TRBV7-2 and J usage is TRBJ2-1, with TRBD2 matching 7 bases. CDR1 and CDR2 from the germline V gene are SGHTA and FQGNSA. Trimming took 7 bases from V and 6 from J; bases not matched to a gene: 12. This CDR3 has 15 amino acids. The CDR3 region has the DNA TGTGCCAGCACCCTTTCTAGCGGAGTTCTCAATGAGCAGTTCTTC. As protein: CASTLSSGVLNEQFF.

This clone was counted once. The chain couples TRBV6-5 to TRBJ2-3, with 8 bases aligning to TRBD2. The V segment lost 5 bases and the J segment 2 bases; nucleotides outside the gene matches: 6. CDR1 and CDR2 from the germline V gene are MNHEY and SVGAGI. This CDR3 comprises 15 residues. The CDR3 here is CASSKRGTSTDTQYF. For the CDR3, the DNA is TGTGCCAGCAGTAAGCGGGGGACGTCCACAGATACGCAGTATTTT.

This chain connects TRBV27 to TRBJ2-7; a weak D match, TRBD2 (6 bases). This CDR3 is 13 amino acids long. Trimming cost V 5 bases and J 6 bases, with 14 bases left between them. Looked up from germline, CDR1 is MNHEY and CDR2 is SMNVEV (reference sequence). Written as DNA, the CDR3 is TGTGCCAGCAGTATCGGGACTTTCGCCGAGCAGTACTTC. This translates into CASSIGTFAEQYF.

The genes are TRBV5-4 and TRBJ1-2, with 8 positions matching TRBD1. CDR1 and CDR2 (germline): SGHNT, YYREEE (reference sequence). The CDR3 consists of 13 residues. V lost 4 bases and J lost 7; bases outside the gene matches: 6. CDR3 nucleotides: TGTGCCAGCAGCACCGGACAGGGAGGTGGCTACACCTTC. Translating it yields CASSTGQGGGYTF.

The V gene is TRBV30, the J gene TRBJ1-1; no clear D gene. V was trimmed by 2 bases and J by 6 bases, leaving 7 bases between them. The length of the CDR3 is 11 residues. CDR1 is GTSNPN and CDR2 is SVGIG in the germline V gene (reference sequence). The CDR3 loop reads CAWSLESEAFF. DNA of the CDR3: TGTGCCTGGAGTCTCGAGTCTGAAGCTTTCTTT.

The rearrangement uses TRBV7-9 and TRBJ1-4; weak D call: TRBD1 (5 bases). This CDR3 has 15 amino acids. The V end was cut by 5 bases, the J end by 8 bases, with 18 bases between. CDR1 is SEHNR, CDR2 FQNEAQ, per germline (reference sequence). The CDR3 loop is CASSPAGRVDEKLFF. CDR3 nucleotide sequence: TGTGCCAGCAGCCCAGCAGGCAGGGTTGACGAAAAACTGTTTTTT.